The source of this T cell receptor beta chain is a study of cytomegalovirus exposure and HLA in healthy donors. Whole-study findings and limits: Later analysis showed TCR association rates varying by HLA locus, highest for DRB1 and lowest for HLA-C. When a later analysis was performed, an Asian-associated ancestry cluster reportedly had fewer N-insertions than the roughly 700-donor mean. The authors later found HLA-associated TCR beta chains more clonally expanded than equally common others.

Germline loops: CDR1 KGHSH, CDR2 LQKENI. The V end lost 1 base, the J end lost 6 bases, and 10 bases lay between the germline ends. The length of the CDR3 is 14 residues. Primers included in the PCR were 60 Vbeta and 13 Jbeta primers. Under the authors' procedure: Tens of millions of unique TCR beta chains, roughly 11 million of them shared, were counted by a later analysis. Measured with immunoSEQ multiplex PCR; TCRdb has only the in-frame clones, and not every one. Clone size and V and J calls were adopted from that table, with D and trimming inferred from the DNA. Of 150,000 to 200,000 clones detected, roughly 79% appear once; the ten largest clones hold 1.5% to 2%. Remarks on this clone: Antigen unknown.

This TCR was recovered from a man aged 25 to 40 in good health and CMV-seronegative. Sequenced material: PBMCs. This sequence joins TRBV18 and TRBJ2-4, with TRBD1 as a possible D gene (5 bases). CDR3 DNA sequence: TGTGCCAGCTCACCACAGGGGCAGGGAAACATTCAGTACTTC. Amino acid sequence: CASSPQGQGNIQYF.